A selection of T cell receptor beta chains follows, all from one sample in a study of shared T cell receptors in the human thymus. Sequencing used immunoSEQ multiplex PCR; TCRdb keeps in-frame clones, though not all of them. The sample lists hundreds of thousands of clones; 70% to 90% were seen once. The same sample was also used in a study of human thymus T cells.

Sequencing input: thymocytes. The receptors were sampled from a boy under three years old with a congenital heart defect. Both conserved end residues are part of each CDR3. Each record gives: J gene, V gene, D gene, CDR3 DNA, CDR3 protein. A D gene is named only where the DNA matches it firmly.

>TRBJ2-1|TRBV9|.
TGTGCCAGCAGCGTAGACCTCGACTGCCCTAATGAGCAGTTCTTC
CASSVDLDCPNEQFF
>TRBJ2-7|TRBV6-1|TRBD2
TGTGCCAGCAGTTTACTAGCGGGCCTGTCCTACGAGCAGTACTTC
CASSLLAGLSYEQYF
>TRBJ2-2|TRBV11-2|TRBD2
TGTGCCAGCAGCTTAGATTCGGGACTAGCGGGGAGGGGAACCGGGGAGCTGTTTTTT
CASSLDSGLAGRGTGELFF
>TRBJ1-1|TRBV4-1|.
TGCGCCAGCAGCCAAGTATTCGAGGATTTCCGGAAGGCTTTCTTT
CASSQVFEDFRKAFF
>TRBJ2-5|TRBV18|.
TGTGCCAGCTCACCACCCAACATAAACCAAGAGACCCAGTACTTC
CASSPPNINQETQYF
>TRBJ2-1|TRBV27|.
TGTGCCAGCAGCTTGGTGGGAGGTATCGACCCCTCCTACAATGAGCAGTTCTTC
CASSLVGGIDPSYNEQFF
>TRBJ2-7|TRBV30|.
TGTGCCTGGAGGGACCTTTCGGACGGGGTTCCCGAGCAGTACTTC
CAWRDLSDGVPEQYF
>TRBJ2-5|TRBV7-2|TRBD2
TGTGCCAGCGGCCCAGCGGCTAGCGGGGATTACTTC
CASGPAASGDYF
>TRBJ1-1|TRBV6-5|.
TGTGCCAGCAGTTATCTTCTCGGGCGGACTTACACTGAAGCTTTCTTT
CASSYLLGRTYTEAFF
>TRBJ1-1|TRBV5-1|.
TGCGCCAGCAGGATTCTTGGGGGGACTGAAGCTTTCTTT
CASRILGGTEAFF
>TRBJ2-5|TRBV11-2|.
TGTGCCAGCAGCTTAGAGAGACCCAGGGGGGAAGAGACCCAGTACTTC
CASSLERPRGEETQYF
>TRBJ2-5|TRBV25-1|TRBD2
TGTGCCAGCAGTGAATCCGGGAGGGGTCAAGAGACCCAGTACTTC
CASSESGRGQETQYF
>TRBJ2-3|TRBV11-3|TRBD2
TGTGCCAGCAGCCCTGTGAAGCGGGAGTCAGATACGCAGTATTTT
CASSPVKRESDTQYF
>TRBJ2-3|TRBV11-1|.
TGTGCCAGCAGCTTAGGGTCCCGACAGGGCACAGATACGCAGTATTTT
CASSLGSRQGTDTQYF
>TRBJ2-1|TRBV29-1|TRBD2
TGCAGCGTTGTTTCCCTACTAGCGGGAGTCCACGGGTCCTACAATGAGCAGTTCTTC
CSVVSLLAGVHGSYNEQFF
>TRBJ2-5|TRBV27|.
TGTGCCAGCAGTTTATTCCATCCGGGAATAGGGCGCCGAAAAAGAGAGACCCAGTACTTC
CASSLFHPGIGRRKRETQYF
>TRBJ2-3|TRBV20-1|.
TGCAGTGCCTACACAGATACGCAGTATTTT
CSAYTDTQYF
>TRBJ1-1|TRBV6-5|TRBD1
TGTGCCAGCAGTTGCGGGACAGGGGGCGGTGAAGCTTTCTTT
CASSCGTGGGEAFF
>TRBJ1-2|TRBV7-2|TRBD1
TGTGCCAGCAGCACCCGGACAGGGGTTAACTATGGCTACACCTTC
CASSTRTGVNYGYTF
>TRBJ1-4|TRBV27|.
TGTGCCAGCAGTTTCCTGGGAGACAGGAAAAATGAAAAACTGTTTTTT
CASSFLGDRKNEKLFF
>TRBJ1-6|TRBV25-1|.
TGTGCCAGCAGTGAACGCAGGGAGGCCCCCTCCTATAATTCACCCCTCCACTTT
CASSERREAPSYNSPLHF
>TRBJ2-3|TRBV6-5|.
TGTGCCAGCAGACAGGGCTTCACAGATACGCAGTATTTT
CASRQGFTDTQYF
>TRBJ2-7|TRBV15|TRBD1
TGTGCCACCAGCAAAGACAGGGGATCCTACGAGCAGTACTTC
CATSKDRGSYEQYF
>TRBJ2-7|TRBV27|.
TGTGCCAGCAGCCTTTCAAACCTGCGAACCTACGAGCAGTACTTC
CASSLSNLRTYEQYF
>TRBJ2-7|TRBV7-2|TRBD2
TGTGCCAGCAGCTCCGACCCTAGCGGGATCCCAACATGCTACGAGCAGTACTTC
CASSSDPSGIPTCYEQYF
>TRBJ2-5|TRBV28|TRBD1
TGTGCCAGCAGTTTTCCGGGACAGGGGGCGCCGGAGACCCAGTACTTC
CASSFPGQGAPETQYF
>TRBJ2-1|TRBV7-2|TRBD1
TGTGCCAGCAGCCCTGGGACAGGGGACAAAGGGAATGAGCAGTTCTTC
CASSPGTGDKGNEQFF
>TRBJ2-5|TRBV15|.
TGTGCCACCAGCAGAGATAGACGAGGGTCCCTCGGGACCCAGTACTTC
CATSRDRRGSLGTQYF
>TRBJ1-1|TRBV5-1|.
TGCGCCAGCAGCTTGGACAGGGTGAACACTGAAGCTTTCTTT
CASSLDRVNTEAFF
>TRBJ2-1|TRBV27|.
TGTGCCAGCAGGGCTAGTGTATGGGAGCAGTTCTTC
CASRASVWEQFF
>TRBJ2-1|TRBV6-5|TRBD1
TGTGCCAGCAGCCGTGGTGGGCCAGGGGGCAATGAGCAGTTCTTC
CASSRGGPGGNEQFF
>TRBJ2-2|TRBV28|TRBD2
TGTGCCAGCAGTTTCTGGGAGCGGGAGGGTACCGGGGAGCTGTTTTTT
CASSFWEREGTGELFF